Described below is a single T cell receptor (beta chain) sequence and its context. Time point indicated: baseline, week 1 (first vaccination visit). Described treatment: pre-vaccination baseline after standard-of-care therapy. Every donor had a new WHO grade 3 or 4 astrocytoma that was IDH1-mutant, with loss of nuclear ATRX. Profiling relied on immunoSEQ multiplex PCR, and the TCRdb table lists in-frame clones only, not all of them. The data show 30,000 or so clones, almost 85% seen once. These data are taken from a study of a mutant IDH1 vaccine in newly diagnosed glioma. Study-level information: A 62.5% male, approximately 38% female split and a mean age of around 37 years characterized treated patients. Before enrollment, patients got radiotherapy alone, temozolomide alone, or mostly the combination.

Per the germline V gene, CDR1 is SGDLS and CDR2 is YYNGEE. Trimming took 0 bases from V and 8 from J, leaving 15 bases between them. The CDR3 loop spans 15 amino acids. Sequenced material: PBMCs, taken from a glioma patient treated with radiotherapy, temozolomide or both. This TCR was recovered from a man aged 30 to 39 with glioma. The J gene is TRBJ1-3, the V gene TRBV9; D remains unclear. CDR3 bases: TGTGCCAGCAGCGTAGGACCCCGGGCCCGAGACACCATATATTTT. Translation gives CASSVGPRARDTIYF.